The present T cell receptor beta chain was sequenced within a study of T cell responses to AZD1222 COVID-19 vaccine. Study-level results: Close to half of spike-specific TCRs reportedly recognize unmutated variant regions.

The protocol was immunoSEQ multiplex PCR, while the TCRdb copy is restricted to in-frame clones and leaves out a portion. The sample records approximately 150,000 clones, approximately 91% being singletons. Looked up from germline, CDR1 is MGHRA and CDR2 is YSYEKL. V was cut by 0 bases and J by 2 bases, with 7 bases left in between. The CDR3 is made up of 14 amino acids. In its sample, this clone was seen a few times. Its antigen is currently unknown. The same CDR3 also results from other DNA sequences found in this sample. The chain uses TRBV4-1 and TRBJ1-2; D unresolved. The input for sequencing was peripheral blood, taken 28 days after the second AZD1222 dose. The origin of this receptor is an adult who received the AZD1222 COVID-19 vaccine. CDR3 loop: CASSQEGLNYGYTF. The DNA of the CDR3 is TGCGCCAGCAGCCAAGAAGGTCTGAACTATGGCTACACCTTC.